This paragraph covers one T cell receptor beta chain sequence. What it binds is unknown. Each CDR3 protein gets one entry after TCRdb re-called the reads with MiXCR. Of just under 500,000 distinct CDR3 sequences detected, 33% appear once; the ten largest clones hold roughly 17%. This entry comes from a study of T cell repertoires in cytomegalovirus infection. Study details: The study used recently identified HLA-C-restricted and well-studied HLA-B-restricted CMV epitopes. Findings of the study overall: Using cumulative public TCR beta family frequency, the authors identified those who carried CMV together with the relevant HLA. HLA-C-restricted TCR beta clonotypes specific for CMV led the ex vivo response.

The CDR3 totals 15 residues. The V gene lost 0 bases and the J gene lost 4 bases, with 10 bases spanning the gap. Germline loops: CDR1 SGHTA, CDR2 FQGTGA. The receptor was derived from a human donor in good health (CMV status not recorded). Some clones in this sample may be carry-over from other donors' samples. The source material was cultured PBMCs, sampled from culture after CMV antigen stimulation. V and J are TRBV7-3 and TRBJ2-1; D is unclear. The CDR3 sequence: CASSLTSGFYNEQFF. CDR3 nucleotide sequence: TGTGCCAGCAGCTTAACATCTGGGTTTTACAATGAGCAGTTCTTC.